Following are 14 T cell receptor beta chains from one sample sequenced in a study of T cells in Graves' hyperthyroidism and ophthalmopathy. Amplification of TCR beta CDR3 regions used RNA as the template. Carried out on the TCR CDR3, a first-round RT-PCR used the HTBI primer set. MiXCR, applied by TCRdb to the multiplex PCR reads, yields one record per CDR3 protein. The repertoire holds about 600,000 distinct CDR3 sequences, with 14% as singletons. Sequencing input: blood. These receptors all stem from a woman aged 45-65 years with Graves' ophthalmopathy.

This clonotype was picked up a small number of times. CDR3 sequence (DNA): TGTGCCAGCAGCTTAAGTACAGGGCGCACAGATACGCAGTATTTT. It is translated as CASSLSTGRTDTQYF. The chain is built from TRBV7-6 and TRBJ2-3; perhaps TRBD1 as D (6 bases). Germline-derived CDR1 and CDR2 are SGHVS and FNYEAQ. V was cut by 2 bases and J by 1 base, with 10 bases left in between. This CDR3 is built from 15 residues.

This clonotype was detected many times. CDR3 in DNA: TGTGCCAGCAGCGTATCTAGCGGCCCCTCCTACGAGCAGTACTTC. Translation: CASSVSSGPSYEQYF. V usage is TRBV9 and J usage is TRBJ2-7; 7 bases align to TRBD2. This CDR3 comprises 15 residues. V trimming: 1 base; J trimming: 0 bases; junction bases outside the gene matches: 4. Germline V gene lookup returns CDR1 SGDLS and CDR2 YYNGEE.

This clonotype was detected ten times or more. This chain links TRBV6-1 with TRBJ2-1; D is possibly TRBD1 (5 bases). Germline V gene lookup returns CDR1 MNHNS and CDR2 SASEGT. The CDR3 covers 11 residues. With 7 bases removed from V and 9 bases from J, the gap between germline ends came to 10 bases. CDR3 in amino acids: CASKTEAEQFF. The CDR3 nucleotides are TGTGCCAGCAAGACAGAGGCTGAGCAGTTCTTC.

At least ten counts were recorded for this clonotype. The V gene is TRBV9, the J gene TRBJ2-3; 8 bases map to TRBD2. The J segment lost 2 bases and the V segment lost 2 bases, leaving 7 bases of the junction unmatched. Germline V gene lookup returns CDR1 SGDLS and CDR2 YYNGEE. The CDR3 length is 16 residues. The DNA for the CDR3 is TGTGCCAGCAGCGTGGAAACTAGCGGTTTCACAGATACGCAGTATTTT. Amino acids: CASSVETSGFTDTQYF.

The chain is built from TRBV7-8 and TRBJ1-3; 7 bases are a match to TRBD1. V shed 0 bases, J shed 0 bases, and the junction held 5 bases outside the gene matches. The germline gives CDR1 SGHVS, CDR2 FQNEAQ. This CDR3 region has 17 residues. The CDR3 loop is CASSLASDRFSGNTIYF. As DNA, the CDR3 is TGTGCCAGCAGCTTAGCGTCGGACAGGTTCTCTGGAAACACCATATATTTT.

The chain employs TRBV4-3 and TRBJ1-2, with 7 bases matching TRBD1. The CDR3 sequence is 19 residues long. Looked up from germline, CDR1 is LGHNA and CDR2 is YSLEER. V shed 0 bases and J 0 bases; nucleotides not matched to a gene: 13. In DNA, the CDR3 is TGCGCCAGCAGCCAAGATATTCCCACCGGGACAGCGACTAACTATGGCTACACCTTC. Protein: CASSQDIPTGTATNYGYTF.

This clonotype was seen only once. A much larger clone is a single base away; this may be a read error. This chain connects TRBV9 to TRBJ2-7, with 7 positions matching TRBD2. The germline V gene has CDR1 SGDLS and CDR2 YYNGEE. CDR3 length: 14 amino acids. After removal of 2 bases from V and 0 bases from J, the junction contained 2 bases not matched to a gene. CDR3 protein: CASSVSGHSYEQYF. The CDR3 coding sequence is TGTGCCAGCAGCGTTAGCGGGCACTCCTACGAGCAGTACTTC.

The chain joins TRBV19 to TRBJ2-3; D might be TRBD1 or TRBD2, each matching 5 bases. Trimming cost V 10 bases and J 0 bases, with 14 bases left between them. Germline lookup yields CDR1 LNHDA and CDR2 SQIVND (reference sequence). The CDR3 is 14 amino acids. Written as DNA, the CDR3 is TGTGCCACGAAGGGACGGCTGAGCACAGATACGCAGTATTTT. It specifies CATKGRLSTDTQYF.

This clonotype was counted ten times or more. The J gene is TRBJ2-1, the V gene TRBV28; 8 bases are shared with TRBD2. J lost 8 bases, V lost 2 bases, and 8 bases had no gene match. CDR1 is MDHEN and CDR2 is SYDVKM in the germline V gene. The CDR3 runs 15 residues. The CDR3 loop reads CASSLPGGPVYEQFF. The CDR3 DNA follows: TGTGCCAGCAGTTTACCGGGAGGGCCGGTCTATGAGCAGTTCTTC. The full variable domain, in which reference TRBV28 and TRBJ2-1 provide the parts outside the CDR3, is DVKVTQSSRYLVKRTGEKVFLECVQDMDHENMFWYRQDPGLGLRLIYFSYDVKMKEKGDIPEGYSVSREKKERFSLILESASTNQTSMYLCASSLPGGPVYEQFFGPGTRLTVL.

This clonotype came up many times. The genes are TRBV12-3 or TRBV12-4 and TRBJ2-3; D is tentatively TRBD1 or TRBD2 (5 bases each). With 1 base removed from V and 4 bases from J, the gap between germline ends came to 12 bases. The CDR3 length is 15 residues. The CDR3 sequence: CASSLVGMGADTQYF. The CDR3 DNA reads TGTGCCAGCAGTTTAGTTGGCATGGGGGCAGATACGCAGTATTTT.

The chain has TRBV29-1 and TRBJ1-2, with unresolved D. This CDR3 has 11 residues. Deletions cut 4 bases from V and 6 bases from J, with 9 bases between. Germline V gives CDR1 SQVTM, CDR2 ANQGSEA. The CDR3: CSVGGGNGYTF. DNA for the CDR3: TGCAGCGTTGGAGGTGGGAATGGCTACACCTTC.

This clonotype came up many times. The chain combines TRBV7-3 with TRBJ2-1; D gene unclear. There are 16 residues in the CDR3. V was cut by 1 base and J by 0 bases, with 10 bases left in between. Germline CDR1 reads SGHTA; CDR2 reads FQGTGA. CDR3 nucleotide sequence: TGTGCCAGCAGCTTAAGCCGGCAGGACTCCTACAATGAGCAGTTCTTC. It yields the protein CASSLSRQDSYNEQFF.

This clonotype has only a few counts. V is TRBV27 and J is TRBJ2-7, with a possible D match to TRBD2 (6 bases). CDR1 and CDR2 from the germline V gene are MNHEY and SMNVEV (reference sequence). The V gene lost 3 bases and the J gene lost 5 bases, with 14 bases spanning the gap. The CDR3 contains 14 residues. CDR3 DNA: TGTGCCAGCAGTTTCTACGGAGGGCCCGACGAGCAGTACTTC. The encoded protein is CASSFYGGPDEQYF.

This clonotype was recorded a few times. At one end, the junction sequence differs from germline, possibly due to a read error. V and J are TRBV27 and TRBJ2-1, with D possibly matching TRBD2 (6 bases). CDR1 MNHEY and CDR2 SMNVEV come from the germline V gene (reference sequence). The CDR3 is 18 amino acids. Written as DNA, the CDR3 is TGTGCCAGCAGTCCATGGTTTTCGACGGGAGTTATCTACGATGAGCAGTTCTTC. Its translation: CASSPWFSTGVIYDEQFF.